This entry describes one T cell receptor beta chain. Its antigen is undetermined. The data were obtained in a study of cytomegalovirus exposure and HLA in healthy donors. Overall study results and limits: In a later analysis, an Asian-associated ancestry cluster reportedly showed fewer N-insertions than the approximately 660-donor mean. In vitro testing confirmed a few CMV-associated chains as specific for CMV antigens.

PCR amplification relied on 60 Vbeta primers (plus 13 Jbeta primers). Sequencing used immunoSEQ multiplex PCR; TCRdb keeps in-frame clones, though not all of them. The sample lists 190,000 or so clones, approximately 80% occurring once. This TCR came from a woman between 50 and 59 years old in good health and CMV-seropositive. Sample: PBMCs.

This chain's CDR3 is CAWSTGGQPNEKLFF. CDR3 coding DNA: TGTGCCTGGAGTACAGGGGGACAGCCGAATGAAAAACTGTTTTTT. This chain connects TRBV30 to TRBJ1-4; 8 nucleotides agree with TRBD1. This CDR3 comprises 15 residues. J gave up 5 bases and V 2 bases, and 7 bases lay outside the gene matches. Germline CDR1 GTSNPN, CDR2 SVGIG (reference sequence).